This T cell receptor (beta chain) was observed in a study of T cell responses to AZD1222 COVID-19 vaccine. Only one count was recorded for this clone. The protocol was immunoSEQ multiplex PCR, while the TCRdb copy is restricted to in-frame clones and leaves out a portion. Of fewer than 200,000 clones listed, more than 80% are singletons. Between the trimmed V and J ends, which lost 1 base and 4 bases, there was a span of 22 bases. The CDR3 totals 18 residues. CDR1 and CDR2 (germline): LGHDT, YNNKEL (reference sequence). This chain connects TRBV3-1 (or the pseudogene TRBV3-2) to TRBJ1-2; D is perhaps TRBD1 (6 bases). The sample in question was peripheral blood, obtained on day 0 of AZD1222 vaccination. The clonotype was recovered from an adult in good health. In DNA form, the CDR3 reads TGTGCCAGCAGCCAAGCGGTACGATTGGACAGATCGAGCTATGGCTACACCTTC. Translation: CASSQAVRLDRSSYGYTF.